Here is one T cell receptor (beta chain) with its context. This clonotype came up a few times. No antigen is known for it. No much larger clonotype is one base removed from it; base qualities were not supplied. Amplification of TCR beta CDR3 regions was carried out from RNA transcripts. The TCR CDR3 was subjected to a first round of RT-PCR using the HTBI primer set and the Qiagen OneStep RT-PCR kit. Libraries were constructed in a second round of multiplex PCR, after which size selection and purification were performed. Libraries were sequenced paired-end with 100 bp reads on an Illumina HiSeq2000. The paper's data handling went like this. SOAPnuke was used to process the raw data, with reads discarded if the reads contained adapters or uncalled bases, had a mean Phred below 15, or lacked an exact constant-primer or identifier match. COPE v1.2.5 was used to merge the high-quality paired reads, and each unique nucleotide sequence was defined as a clonotype. MiTCR v1.1 was used to align clonotypes to the IMGT TRBV, TRBD and TRBJ reference segments. Only V-J combinations with frequency above 0.0001, covering 99% to 99.2% of repertoires, were analysed. A TCS score was defined as the ratio of F50 (clonal expansion) to E x V (chaos), with BLOSUM62-based TCRdist applied between CDR3 peptides within each V-J. Welch's t-statistics and random forest reduced around 550 V-J features to 13, which were used in a naive Bayes classifier (R e1071). TCRdb passed the public sequencing reads through fastp at Q25 and MiXCR, retaining productive beta sequences. All rows with the same CDR3 protein become a single entry with the most common DNA and genes. TCRdb, not the original authors, processed these V and J calls. This sample is represented by around 700,000 distinct CDR3 sequences; 18% of them were singletons. The ten top clones hold roughly 17% of the sample.

Hyperthyroidism patients were newly diagnosed, with disease duration under 2 months, and aged 18 to 65 years. Exclusion was applied to patients with uncontrolled infections, other autoimmune diseases, pregnancy or lactation. Clinical symptoms, serum thyroxine and TRAb, thyroid ultrasound, and orbital computed tomography formed the basis for the diagnoses. Blood from progressor patients was collected at the time of first diagnosis with hyperthyroidism, before any ophthalmopathy symptoms had appeared. PBMCs were isolated from roughly 10 ml of fresh peripheral blood by Ficoll-Paque density gradient centrifugation. Patients classed as progressors first received a Graves' hyperthyroidism diagnosis and then went on to develop ophthalmopathy during follow-up. Total RNA was extracted using Trizol reagent, and RNA quality was assessed on an Agilent 2100 Bioanalyzer. The sample is drawn from a study of T cells in Graves' hyperthyroidism and ophthalmopathy (dated by TCRdb to between 2018 and 2020). Context from the whole study: Peripheral blood was collected at initial diagnosis, before any treatment. Prospective prediction of ophthalmopathy was tested in an independent validation cohort consisting of fewer than 20 hyperthyroidism patients and around 16 patients who later progressed to ophthalmopathy. To identify distinguishing TCR V-J signatures, a discovery cohort of around 100 patients was used, comprising approximately 40 with Graves' ophthalmopathy and around 60 with stable Graves' hyperthyroidism. In six Graves' hyperthyroidism patients, the study also compared T-cell repertoires from thyroid tissue with T-cell repertoires from blood. The 95 to 100 discovery patients were randomly split 7:3 into training and test sets. According to the paper, TCR Vbeta CDR3 sequencing was carried out on about 140 peripheral blood samples, which came from fewer than 50 ophthalmopathy, under 80 hyperthyroidism and roughly 17 progressor patients. After sampling, hyperthyroidism patients received methimazole starting at 30 mg daily, and ophthalmopathy patients received high-dose intravenous methylprednisolone. Results the study describes overall, beyond this receptor: Most expanded thyroid clonotypes (frequency above 0.001) were also detected in blood, suggesting blood repertoires may reflect thyroid immune responses. A 13 V-J signature model separated ophthalmopathy from stable hyperthyroidism, with approximately 87% sensitivity and around 84% specificity in cross-validation and 80%/75% in testing. In validation, progression to ophthalmopathy was predicted by the model with 70.59% sensitivity and under 85% specificity, a median of about 6.8 months before onset. Sample size was not statistically predetermined, and investigators were not blinded to group allocation.

The germline V gene yields SGHVS for CDR1 and FNYEAQ for CDR2. The trim is 5 bases for V and 4 bases for J, with a gap of 18 bases between the germline ends. The CDR3 runs 16 amino acids, cysteine and phenylalanine included. The sequence is cut down to CDR3 DNA, 48 bases in frame from base 1. The sequence derives from a woman between 50 and 59 years old with Graves' hyperthyroidism that later progressed to Graves' ophthalmopathy. The sample taken for sequencing was blood. The chain is assembled from TRBV7-6 and TRBJ1-5, and possibly TRBD1, on 6 matching bases. The CDR3 protein: CASSTGGGARNQPQHF. At the DNA level, the sequence is TGTGCCAGCAGCACGGGTGGGGGGGCACGGAATCAGCCCCAGCATTTT.